The source of this TCR beta chain is a study of T cells after yellow fever vaccination. Germline values: CDR1 SGHRS, CDR2 YFSETQ. This CDR3 has 15 residues. The V gene lost 4 bases and the J gene lost 1 base, with 13 bases spanning the gap. TCRdb re-analysed the 5' RACE reads in MiXCR, keeping a single row per CDR3 protein. The sample carries around 340,000 distinct CDR3 sequences, around 12% recorded once. This sequence was found in a man younger than 30 who received the YFV17D yellow fever vaccine. Sequenced here: CD4+ T cells sorted from PBMCs, sampled 15 days after the yellow fever booster vaccination. The chain links TRBV5-1 to TRBJ2-3; no clear D. The CDR3 reads CASSPGPAGTDTQYF. The CDR3 coding sequence is TGCGCCAGCAGCCCCGGGCCGGCGGGCACAGATACGCAGTATTTT.